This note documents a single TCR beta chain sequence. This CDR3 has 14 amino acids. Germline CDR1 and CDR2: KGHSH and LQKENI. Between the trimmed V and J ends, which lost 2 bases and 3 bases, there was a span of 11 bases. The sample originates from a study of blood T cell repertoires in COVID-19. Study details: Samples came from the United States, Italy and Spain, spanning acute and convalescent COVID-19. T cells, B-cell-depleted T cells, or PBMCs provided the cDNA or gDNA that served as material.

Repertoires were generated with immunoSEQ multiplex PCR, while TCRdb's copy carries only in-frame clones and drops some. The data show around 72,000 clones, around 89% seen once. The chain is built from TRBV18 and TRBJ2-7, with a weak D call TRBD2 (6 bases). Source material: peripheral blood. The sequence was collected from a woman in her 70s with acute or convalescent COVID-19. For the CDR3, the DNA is TGTGCCAGCTCACCAGGGGCGGGGCACTACGAGCAGTACTTC. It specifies CASSPGAGHYEQYF. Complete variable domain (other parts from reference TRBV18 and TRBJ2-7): NAGVMQNPRHLVRRRGQEARLRCSPMKGHSHVYWYRQLPEEGLKFMVYLQKENIIDESGMPKERFSAEFPKEGPSILRIQQVVRGDSAAYFCASSPGAGHYEQYFGPGTRLTVT.